This T cell receptor beta chain emerged from a study of blood T cell repertoires in COVID-19. Study in general: Samples representing acute and convalescent COVID-19 were sourced from the United States, Italy and Spain. PBMCs, B-cell-depleted T cells, or T cells provided the cDNA or gDNA that made up the material.

Assay used: immunoSEQ multiplex PCR; TCRdb lists only in-frame clones, some missing. The sample includes about 240,000 clones, about 86% of them seen just once. While infection was still active, Seattle patients were enrolled and then followed longitudinally. This clone has a single count. The CDR3 sequence is 15 residues long. Per the germline V gene, CDR1 is MNHEY and CDR2 is SMNVEV (reference sequence). V was pared by 6 bases and J by 7 bases, with 19 bases between. This TCR derives from a woman between 50 and 59 years old with COVID-19, enrolled during active disease. Sequences were obtained from peripheral blood. The chain has TRBV27 and TRBJ1-5, with D possibly matching TRBD1 (5 bases). This CDR3 is CASSPIWGVSQPQHF. CDR3 DNA sequence: TGTGCCAGCAGCCCGATTTGGGGGGTGAGCCAGCCCCAGCATTTT.